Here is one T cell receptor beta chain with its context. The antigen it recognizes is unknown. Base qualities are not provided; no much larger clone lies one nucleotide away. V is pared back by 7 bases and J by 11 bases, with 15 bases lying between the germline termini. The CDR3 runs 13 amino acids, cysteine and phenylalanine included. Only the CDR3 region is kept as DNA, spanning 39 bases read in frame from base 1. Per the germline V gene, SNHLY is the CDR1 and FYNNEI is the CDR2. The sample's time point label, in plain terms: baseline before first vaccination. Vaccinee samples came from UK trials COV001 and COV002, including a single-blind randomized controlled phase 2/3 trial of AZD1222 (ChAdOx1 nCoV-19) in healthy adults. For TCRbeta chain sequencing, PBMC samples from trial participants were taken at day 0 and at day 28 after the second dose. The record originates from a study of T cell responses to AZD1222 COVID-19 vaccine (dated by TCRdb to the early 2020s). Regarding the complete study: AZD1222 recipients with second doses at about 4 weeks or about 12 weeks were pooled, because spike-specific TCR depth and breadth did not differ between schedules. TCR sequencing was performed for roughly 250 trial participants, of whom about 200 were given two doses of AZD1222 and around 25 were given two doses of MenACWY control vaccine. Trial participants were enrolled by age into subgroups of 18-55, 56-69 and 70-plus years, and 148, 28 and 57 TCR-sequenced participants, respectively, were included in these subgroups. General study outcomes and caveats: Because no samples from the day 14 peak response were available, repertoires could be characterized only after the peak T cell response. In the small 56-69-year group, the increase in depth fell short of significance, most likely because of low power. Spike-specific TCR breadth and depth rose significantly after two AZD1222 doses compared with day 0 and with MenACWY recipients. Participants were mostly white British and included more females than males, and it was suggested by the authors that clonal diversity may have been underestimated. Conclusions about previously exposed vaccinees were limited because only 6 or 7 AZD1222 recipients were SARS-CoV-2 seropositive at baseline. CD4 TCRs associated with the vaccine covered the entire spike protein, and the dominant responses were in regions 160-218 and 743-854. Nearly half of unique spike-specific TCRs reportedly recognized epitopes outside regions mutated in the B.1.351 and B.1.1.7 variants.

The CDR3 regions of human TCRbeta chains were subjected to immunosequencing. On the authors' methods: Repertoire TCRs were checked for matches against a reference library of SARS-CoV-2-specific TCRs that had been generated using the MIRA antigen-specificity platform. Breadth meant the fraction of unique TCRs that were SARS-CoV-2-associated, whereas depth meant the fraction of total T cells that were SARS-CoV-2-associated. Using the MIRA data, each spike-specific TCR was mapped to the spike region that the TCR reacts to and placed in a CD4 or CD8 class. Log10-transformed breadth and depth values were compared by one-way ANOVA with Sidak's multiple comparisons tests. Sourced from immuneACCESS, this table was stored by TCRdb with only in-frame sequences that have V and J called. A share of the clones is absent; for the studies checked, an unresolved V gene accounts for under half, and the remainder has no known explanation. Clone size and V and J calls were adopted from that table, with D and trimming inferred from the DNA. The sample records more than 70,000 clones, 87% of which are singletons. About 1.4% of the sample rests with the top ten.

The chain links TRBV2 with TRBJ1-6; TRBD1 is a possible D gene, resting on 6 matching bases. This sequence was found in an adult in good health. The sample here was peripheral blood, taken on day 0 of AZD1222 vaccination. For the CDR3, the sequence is CASKNRDRAPLHF. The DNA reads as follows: TGTGCCAGCAAGAACAGGGATAGGGCACCCCTCCACTTT.